This section outlines one T cell receptor (beta chain) sequence together with its context. Its antigen remains unknown. Some clones are missing from TCRdb's copy, which holds only in-frame ones; the method was immunoSEQ multiplex PCR. The sample yields about 350,000 clones, 85% to 90% seen once. This sample stems from a study of Ad26.COV2.S vaccination and SARS-CoV-2 variants. Treatment of the sample: some 20 received Ad26.COV2.S at low or high dose, single or two shots; about 5 received placebo; per-sample allocation not given. Sampling was done on day 63 after the first vaccine or placebo injection. V was trimmed by 2 bases and J by 1 base, leaving 5 bases between them. Per the germline V gene, CDR1 is MNHEY and CDR2 is SMNVEV (reference sequence). The CDR3 consists of 14 residues. Study results and caveats: TCR breadth and depth analyses may have underestimated total T cell responses. Responses of spike-specific T cells (both CD8+ and CD4+) reportedly showed substantial breadth after vaccination. It was vaccine recipients, not placebo recipients, who had the higher spike-specific TCR breadth.

This TCR was sampled from a person between 18 and 65 years old who received the Ad26.COV2.S COVID-19 vaccine or a placebo. This chain joins TRBV27 and TRBJ2-2; D is unresolved. The sequences come from peripheral blood, collected in a trial of Ad26.COV2.S vaccine versus placebo. CDR3 sequence reads: CASSLRWNTGELFF. DNA of the CDR3: TGTGCCAGCAGTTTAAGGTGGAACACCGGGGAGCTGTTTTTT.